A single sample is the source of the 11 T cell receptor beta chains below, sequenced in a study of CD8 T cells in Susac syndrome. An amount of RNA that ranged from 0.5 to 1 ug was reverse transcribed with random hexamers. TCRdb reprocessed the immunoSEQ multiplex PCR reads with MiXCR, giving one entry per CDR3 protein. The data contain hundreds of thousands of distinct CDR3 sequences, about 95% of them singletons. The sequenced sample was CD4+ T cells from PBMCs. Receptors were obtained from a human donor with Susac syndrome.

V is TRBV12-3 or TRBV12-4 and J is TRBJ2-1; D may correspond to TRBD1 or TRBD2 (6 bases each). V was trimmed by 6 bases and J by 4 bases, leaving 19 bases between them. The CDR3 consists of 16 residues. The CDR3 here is CASSLEGGPVYNEQFF. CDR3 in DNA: TGTGCCAGCAGCCTAGAGGGGGGCCCCGTTTACAATGAGCAGTTCTTC.

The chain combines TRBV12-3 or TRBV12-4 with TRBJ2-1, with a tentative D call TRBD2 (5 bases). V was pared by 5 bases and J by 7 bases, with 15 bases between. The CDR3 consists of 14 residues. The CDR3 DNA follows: TGTGCCAGCAGTCCTCCGCCCCGAGGGAATGAGCAGTTCTTC. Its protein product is CASSPPPRGNEQFF.

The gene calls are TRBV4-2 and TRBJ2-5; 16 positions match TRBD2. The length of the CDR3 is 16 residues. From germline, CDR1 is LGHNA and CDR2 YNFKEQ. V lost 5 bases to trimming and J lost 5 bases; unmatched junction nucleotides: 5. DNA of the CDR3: TGTGCCAGCAGCGCGGGACTAGCGGGGGGGCCCGAGACCCAGTACTTC. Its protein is CASSAGLAGGPETQYF.

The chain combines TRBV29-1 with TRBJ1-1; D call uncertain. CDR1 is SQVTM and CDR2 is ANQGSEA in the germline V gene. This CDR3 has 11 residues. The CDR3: CSATVNTEAFF. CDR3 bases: TGCAGTGCTACAGTGAACACTGAAGCTTTCTTT.

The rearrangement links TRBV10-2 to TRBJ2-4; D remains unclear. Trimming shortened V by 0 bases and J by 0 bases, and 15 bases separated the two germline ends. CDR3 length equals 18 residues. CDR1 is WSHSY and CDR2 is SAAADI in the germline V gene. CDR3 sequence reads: CASSESRRALEAKNIQYF. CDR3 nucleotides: TGCGCCAGCAGTGAGTCCAGAAGGGCCCTTGAAGCCAAAAACATTCAGTACTTC.

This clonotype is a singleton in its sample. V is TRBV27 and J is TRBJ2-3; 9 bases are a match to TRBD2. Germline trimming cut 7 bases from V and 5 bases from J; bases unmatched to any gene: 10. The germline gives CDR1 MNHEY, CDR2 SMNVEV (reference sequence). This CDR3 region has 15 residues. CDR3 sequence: CASTRGGGPVDTQYF. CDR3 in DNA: TGTGCCAGCACCCGCGGGGGGGGGCCGGTAGATACGCAGTATTTT.

The chain's CDR3 is CASSLGRGQHEQYF. In DNA form, the CDR3 reads TGTGCCAGCAGCTTGGGGAGGGGCCAACACGAGCAGTACTTC. The chain is built from TRBV7-9 and TRBJ2-7; TRBD2 matches at 7 bases. This CDR3 comprises 14 residues. V gave up 3 bases and J gave up 5 bases; unmatched junction bases: 7. Looked up from germline, CDR1 is SEHNR and CDR2 is FQNEAQ (reference sequence).

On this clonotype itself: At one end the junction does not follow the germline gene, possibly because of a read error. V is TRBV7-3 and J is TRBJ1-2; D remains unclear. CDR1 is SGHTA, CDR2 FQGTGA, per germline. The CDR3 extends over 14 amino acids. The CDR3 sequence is CASSLASEAYSYTF. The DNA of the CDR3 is TGTGCCAGCAGCTTAGCCAGTGAAGCCTATAGCTACACCTTC.

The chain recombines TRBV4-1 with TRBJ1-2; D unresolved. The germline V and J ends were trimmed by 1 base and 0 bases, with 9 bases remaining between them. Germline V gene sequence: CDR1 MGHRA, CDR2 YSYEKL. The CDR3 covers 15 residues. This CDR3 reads CASSQVRSSNYGYTF. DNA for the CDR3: TGCGCCAGCAGCCAAGTCAGGAGTTCTAACTATGGCTACACCTTC.

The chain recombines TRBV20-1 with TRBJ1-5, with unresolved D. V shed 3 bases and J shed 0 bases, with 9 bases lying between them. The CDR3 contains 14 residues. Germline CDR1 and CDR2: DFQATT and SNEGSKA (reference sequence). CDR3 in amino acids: CSASTTYSNQPQHF. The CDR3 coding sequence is TGCAGTGCTAGTACGACCTATAGCAATCAGCCCCAGCATTTT.

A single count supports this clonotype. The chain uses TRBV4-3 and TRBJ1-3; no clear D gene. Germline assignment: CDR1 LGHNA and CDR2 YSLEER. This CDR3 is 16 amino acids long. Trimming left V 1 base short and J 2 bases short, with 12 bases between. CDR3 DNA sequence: TGCGCCAGCAGCCAAGGTCACGGTGGAGCTGGAAACACCATATATTTT. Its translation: CASSQGHGGAGNTIYF.